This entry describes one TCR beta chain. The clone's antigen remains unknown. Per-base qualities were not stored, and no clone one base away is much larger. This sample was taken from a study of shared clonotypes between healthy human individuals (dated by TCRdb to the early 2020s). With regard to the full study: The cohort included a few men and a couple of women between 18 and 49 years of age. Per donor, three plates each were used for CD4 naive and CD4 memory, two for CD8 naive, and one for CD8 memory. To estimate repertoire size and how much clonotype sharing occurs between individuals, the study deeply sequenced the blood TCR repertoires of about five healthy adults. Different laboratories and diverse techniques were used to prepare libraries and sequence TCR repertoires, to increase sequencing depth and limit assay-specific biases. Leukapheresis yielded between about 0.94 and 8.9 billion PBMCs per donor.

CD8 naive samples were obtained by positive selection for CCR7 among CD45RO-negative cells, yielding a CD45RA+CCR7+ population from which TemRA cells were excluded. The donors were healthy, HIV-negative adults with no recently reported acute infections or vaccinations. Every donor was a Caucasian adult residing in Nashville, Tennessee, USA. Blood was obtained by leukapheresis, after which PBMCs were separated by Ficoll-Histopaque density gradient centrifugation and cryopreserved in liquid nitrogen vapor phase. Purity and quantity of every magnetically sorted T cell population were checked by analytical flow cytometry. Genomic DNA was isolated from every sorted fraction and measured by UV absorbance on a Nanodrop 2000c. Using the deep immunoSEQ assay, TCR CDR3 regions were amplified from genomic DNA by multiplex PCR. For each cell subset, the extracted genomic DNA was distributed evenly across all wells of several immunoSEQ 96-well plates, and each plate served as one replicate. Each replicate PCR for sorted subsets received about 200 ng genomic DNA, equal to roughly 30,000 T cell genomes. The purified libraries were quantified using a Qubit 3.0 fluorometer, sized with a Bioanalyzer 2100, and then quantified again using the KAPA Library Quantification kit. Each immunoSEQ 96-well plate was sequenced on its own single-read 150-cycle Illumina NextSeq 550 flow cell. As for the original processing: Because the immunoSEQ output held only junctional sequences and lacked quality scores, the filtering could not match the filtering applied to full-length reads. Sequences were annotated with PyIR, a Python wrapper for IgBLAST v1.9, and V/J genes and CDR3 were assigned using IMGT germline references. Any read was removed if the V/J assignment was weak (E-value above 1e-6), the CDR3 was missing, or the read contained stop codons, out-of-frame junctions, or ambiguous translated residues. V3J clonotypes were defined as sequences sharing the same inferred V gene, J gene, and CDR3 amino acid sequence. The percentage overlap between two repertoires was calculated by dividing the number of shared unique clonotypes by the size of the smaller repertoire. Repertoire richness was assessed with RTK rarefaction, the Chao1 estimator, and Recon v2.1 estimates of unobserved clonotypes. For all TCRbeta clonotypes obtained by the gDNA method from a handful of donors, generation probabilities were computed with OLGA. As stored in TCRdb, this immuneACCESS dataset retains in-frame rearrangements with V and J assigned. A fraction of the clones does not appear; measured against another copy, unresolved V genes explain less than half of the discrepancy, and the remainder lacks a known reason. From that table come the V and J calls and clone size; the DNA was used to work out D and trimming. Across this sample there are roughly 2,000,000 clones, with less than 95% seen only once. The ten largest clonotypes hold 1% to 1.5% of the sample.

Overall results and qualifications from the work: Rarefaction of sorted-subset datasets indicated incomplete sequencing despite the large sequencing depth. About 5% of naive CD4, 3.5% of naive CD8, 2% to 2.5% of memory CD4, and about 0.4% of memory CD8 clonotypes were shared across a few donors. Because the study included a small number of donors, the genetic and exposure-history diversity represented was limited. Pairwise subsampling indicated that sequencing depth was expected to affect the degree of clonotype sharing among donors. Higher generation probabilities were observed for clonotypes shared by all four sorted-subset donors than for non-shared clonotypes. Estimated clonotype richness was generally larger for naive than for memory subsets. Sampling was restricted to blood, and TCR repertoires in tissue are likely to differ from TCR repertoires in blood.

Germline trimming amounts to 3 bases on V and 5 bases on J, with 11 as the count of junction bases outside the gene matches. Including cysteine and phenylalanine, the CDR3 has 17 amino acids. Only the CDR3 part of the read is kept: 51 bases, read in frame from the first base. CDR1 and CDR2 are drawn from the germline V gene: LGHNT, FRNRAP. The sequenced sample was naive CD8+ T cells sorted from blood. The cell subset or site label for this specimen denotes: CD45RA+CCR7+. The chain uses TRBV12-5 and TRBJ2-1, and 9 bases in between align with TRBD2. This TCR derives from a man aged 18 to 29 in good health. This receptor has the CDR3 CASGFIPPAGGHNEQFF. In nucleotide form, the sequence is TGTGCTAGTGGTTTCATTCCCCCAGCGGGAGGCCACAATGAGCAGTTCTTC.